These T cell receptor beta chains were read from a single sample in a study of shared clonotypes between healthy human individuals. TCRdb's copy holds only in-frame clones and misses some; the assay was immunoSEQ multiplex PCR. This table has over a million clones, 75% to 80% appearing once. Material: memory CD4+ T cells from PBMCs. These receptors were collected from a man aged 18 to 29 in good health. Some clones in this sample may be carry-over from other donors' samples. The CDR3 runs from the conserved cysteine through the conserved F or W. D genes are given only for firm matches. Rows may omit the clone size; those that give it use once, few, many or a size class.

j_call,clone_size,v_call,d_call,cdr3_aa,cdr3_nt
TRBJ2-4,NA,TRBV4-3,TRBD2,CASSQDPISGRGKNIQYF,TGCGCCAGCAGCCAAGATCCCATTAGCGGGAGAGGCAAAAACATTCAGTACTTC
TRBJ2-7,NA,TRBV7-9,NA,CASSRGGTADSYEQYF,TGTGCCAGCAGCCGGGGAGGGACAGCGGACTCCTACGAGCAGTACTTC
TRBJ1-2,NA,TRBV28,TRBD1,CASSLGGTAGYGYTF,TGTGCCAGCAGTTTAGGAGGGACAGCCGGGTATGGCTACACCTTC
TRBJ1-4,NA,TRBV15,TRBD1,CATSRGQGIYEKLFF,TGTGCCACCAGCAGGGGACAGGGGATATATGAAAAACTGTTTTTT
TRBJ2-5,NA,TRBV5-1,TRBD2,CASSLASREEETQYF,TGCGCCAGCAGCTTGGCCTCCCGGGAGGAAGAGACCCAGTACTTC
TRBJ2-5,once,TRBV5-8,NA,CASSLGGTSLGETQYF,TGTGCCAGCAGCTTAGGCGGGACCTCCCTGGGAGAGACCCAGTACTTC
TRBJ2-1,few,TRBV10-3,TRBD1,CAIRDGQGTYNEQFF,TGTGCCATCAGGGACGGACAGGGGACGTACAATGAGCAGTTCTTC
TRBJ1-1,NA,TRBV27,NA,CASSYHPSGTEAFF,TGTGCCAGCAGTTACCACCCTTCTGGCACTGAAGCTTTCTTT
TRBJ2-3,NA,TRBV9,TRBD2,CASSDRTSGAPDTQYF,TGTGCCAGCAGCGATAGGACTAGCGGGGCCCCAGATACGCAGTATTTT
TRBJ2-3,NA,TRBV5-4,TRBD2,CASSSGLAETDTQYF,TGTGCCAGCAGCTCGGGACTAGCGGAAACAGATACGCAGTATTTT
TRBJ1-1,few,TRBV5-1,NA,CASSLGHPRNAEAFF,TGCGCCAGCAGCTTGGGACACCCGAGAAACGCTGAAGCTTTCTTT
TRBJ1-5,NA,TRBV27,NA,CASSSRGNQPQHF,TGTGCCAGCAGTTCCCGTGGCAATCAGCCCCAGCATTTT
TRBJ2-2,few,TRBV5-1,TRBD1,CASSLQGSANTGELFF,TGCGCCAGCAGCTTACAGGGGAGTGCGAACACCGGGGAGCTGTTTTTT
TRBJ1-2,NA,TRBV11-2,TRBD1,CASSVAGTGGQVGYTF,TGTGCCAGCAGCGTTGCCGGGACAGGGGGCCAGGTTGGCTACACCTTC
TRBJ2-1,NA,TRBV2,TRBD2,CASSGSGRGFNEQFF,TGTGCCAGCAGTGGGAGCGGGAGGGGGTTCAATGAGCAGTTCTTC
TRBJ1-2,NA,TRBV29-1,TRBD1,CSVVGQAANYGYTF,TGCAGCGTTGTCGGACAGGCAGCTAACTATGGCTACACCTTC
TRBJ2-7,few,TRBV6-1,TRBD1,CASSVTRPGQGSYEQYF,TGTGCCAGCAGTGTTACTCGGCCGGGACAGGGGTCCTACGAGCAGTACTTC
TRBJ2-3,NA,TRBV9,TRBD2,CASSVRTSGRPRTDTQYF,TGTGCCAGCAGCGTCCGGACTAGCGGGAGGCCCCGCACAGATACGCAGTATTTT
TRBJ2-5,few,TRBV6-5,TRBD1,CASSKTTGVWETQYF,TGTGCCAGCAGTAAAACTACAGGGGTCTGGGAGACCCAGTACTTC
TRBJ2-7,once,TRBV5-1,NA,CASSLSLNYEQYF,TGCGCCAGCAGCTTGAGCCTGAACTACGAGCAGTACTTC
TRBJ2-7,NA,TRBV7-8,TRBD1,CASSLRGPGDEQYF,TGTGCCAGCAGCCTCAGGGGGCCGGGAGACGAGCAGTACTTC
TRBJ2-3,NA,TRBV4-3,NA,CASSKKADRRGGYSTDTQYF,TGCGCCAGCAGCAAAAAAGCAGATAGGAGGGGGGGTTATAGCACAGATACGCAGTATTTT
TRBJ2-5,NA,TRBV11-3,NA,CASSILGQETQYF,TGTGCCAGCAGCATCCTAGGGCAAGAGACCCAGTACTTC
TRBJ1-4,few,TRBV25-1,NA,CASSESYRLNEKLFF,TGTGCCAGCAGTGAAAGCTATAGACTCAATGAAAAACTGTTTTTT
TRBJ1-5,few,TRBV27,NA,CASSPWALLNQPQHF,TGTGCCAGCAGTCCATGGGCCCTGTTAAATCAGCCCCAGCATTTT
TRBJ2-7,NA,TRBV21-1,NA,CASSKVRLSSYEQYF,TGTGCCAGCAGCAAAGTCCGACTAAGCTCCTACGAGCAGTACTTC
TRBJ1-2,NA,TRBV7-3,TRBD1,CASSIGGNYGYTF,TGTGCCAGCAGCATAGGGGGCAACTATGGCTACACCTTC
TRBJ2-2,few,TRBV4-2,TRBD1,CASSPLGTGDNTGELFF,TGTGCCAGCAGCCCGTTGGGGACAGGGGATAACACCGGGGAGCTGTTTTTT
TRBJ2-4,few,TRBV4-1,NA,CASSHVGRAKNIQYF,TGCGCCAGCAGCCATGTTGGCCGAGCCAAAAACATTCAGTACTTC
TRBJ2-1,once,TRBV5-6,TRBD2,CASSFSSGRNEQFF,TGTGCCAGCAGCTTTTCTAGCGGGCGTAATGAGCAGTTCTTC
TRBJ1-4,NA,TRBV2,NA,CASRWGGANEKLFF,TGTGCCAGCAGGTGGGGGGGTGCTAATGAAAAACTGTTTTTT
TRBJ2-7,NA,TRBV2,NA,CASILTPSYEQYF,TGTGCCAGCATTCTGACTCCTTCCTACGAGCAGTACTTC
TRBJ2-3,NA,TRBV28,TRBD2,CASRRGGRRSTDTQYF,TGTGCCAGTAGACGGGGGGGCCGAAGAAGCACAGATACGCAGTATTTT
TRBJ2-3,NA,TRBV4-1,NA,CASSAVGERREYF,TGCGCCAGCAGCGCCGTTGGGGAAAGAAGGGAGTATTTT
TRBJ2-7,NA,TRBV4-2,NA,CASSQPNYEQYF,TGTGCCAGCAGCCAACCTAACTACGAGCAGTACTTC
TRBJ2-4,NA,TRBV7-9,NA,CASSRPGGINIQYF,TGTGCCAGCAGCCGACCTGGCGGCATAAACATTCAGTACTTC
TRBJ1-1,NA,TRBV28,TRBD1,CASSLTIMTGPGGTEAFF,TGTGCCAGCAGTCTAACAATCATGACAGGGCCAGGAGGCACTGAAGCTTTCTTT
TRBJ2-7,NA,TRBV29-1,NA,CSVKRQSSYEQYF,TGCAGCGTTAAGCGGCAGAGCTCCTACGAGCAGTACTTC
TRBJ2-1,NA,TRBV7-3,TRBD2,CASSLEAGVSNEQFF,TGTGCCAGCAGCTTAGAGGCGGGAGTTAGCAATGAGCAGTTCTTC
TRBJ2-3,NA,TRBV7-9,NA,CASSLGQISTDTQYF,TGTGCCAGCAGCTTAGGGCAGATTAGCACAGATACGCAGTATTTT
TRBJ1-2,once,TRBV5-4,NA,CASSLEGLDDGYTF,TGTGCCAGCAGCTTGGAGGGCTTGGACGATGGCTACACCTTC
TRBJ2-4,NA,TRBV9,TRBD1,CASSVGQGENIQYF,TGTGCCAGCAGCGTGGGACAGGGGGAAAACATTCAGTACTTC
TRBJ1-1,NA,TRBV7-2,NA,CASSPLGQVEAFF,TGTGCCAGCAGCCCTCTAGGGCAGGTTGAAGCTTTCTTT
TRBJ2-6,NA,TRBV9,TRBD1,CASSPRTGGSGANVLTF,TGTGCCAGCAGCCCCCGGACAGGGGGCTCTGGGGCCAACGTCCTGACTTTC
TRBJ1-5,NA,TRBV12-5,NA,CASGQNQPQHF,TGTGCTAGTGGCCAGAATCAGCCCCAGCATTTT
TRBJ2-4,few,TRBV28,NA,CASSPAGGGAKNIQYF,TGTGCCAGCAGTCCCGCAGGGGGGGGAGCCAAAAACATTCAGTACTTC
TRBJ1-1,NA,TRBV14,NA,CASTKMGGATEAFF,TGTGCCAGCACTAAAATGGGGGGGGCCACTGAAGCTTTCTTT
TRBJ2-7,NA,TRBV6-6,TRBD2,CASSYSSGRLYEQYF,TGTGCCAGCAGTTACTCTAGCGGGAGGCTCTACGAGCAGTACTTC
TRBJ2-7,NA,TRBV2,NA,CATSLRGEEQYF,TGTGCCACGTCCCTACGGGGTGAGGAGCAGTACTTC
TRBJ1-2,NA,TRBV7-3,TRBD1,CASSPREWGQGTPGGYTF,TGTGCCAGCAGCCCCAGGGAGTGGGGACAGGGGACCCCCGGGGGCTACACCTTC